This is a list of T cell receptor beta chains from one sample in a study of blood T cell repertoires in COVID-19. Clones were read by immunoSEQ multiplex PCR, and TCRdb kept only the in-frame ones, dropping some. The sample has approximately 170,000 clones; about four fifths are singletons. Input material: peripheral blood. All receptors come from a man in his 70s who had recovered from COVID-19. The CDR3 runs from the conserved cysteine through the conserved F or W. The D gene is left open where the match is weak. Clone size is not always given. Where it is, it says once, few, many or a class for expanded clones.

size: NA
D: TRBD1
J: TRBJ1-6
V: TRBV30
DNA: TGTGCCTGGAGGGAACCGGGACAGGGATCGACACCCCTCCACTTT
CDR3: CAWREPGQGSTPLHF

size: NA
D: TRBD2
J: TRBJ2-7
V: TRBV7-8
DNA: TGTGCCAGCAGCTCCCGGTCTAGCGGATACGAGCAGTACTTC
CDR3: CASSSRSSGYEQYF

size: NA
D: NA
J: TRBJ1-4
V: TRBV5-1
DNA: TGCGCCAGCAGTCAGACAGCCATTAATGAAAAACTGTTTTTT
CDR3: CASSQTAINEKLFF

size: NA
D: NA
J: TRBJ2-5
V: TRBV5-1
DNA: TGCGCCAGCAGCTTGTTGCAGGGAAAACAAGAGACCCAGTACTTC
CDR3: CASSLLQGKQETQYF

size: NA
D: NA
J: TRBJ2-7
V: TRBV18
DNA: TGTGCCAGCTCACCAGCGGGTACCGAGCAGTACTTC
CDR3: CASSPAGTEQYF

size: once
D: TRBD2
J: TRBJ2-3
V: TRBV20-1
DNA: TGCAGTGCTAGTGGACTAGCGGGAGGGCAGGATACGCAGTATTTT
CDR3: CSASGLAGGQDTQYF

size: NA
D: NA
J: TRBJ2-5
V: TRBV6-5
DNA: TGTGCCAGCAGTTACTCGGTCGGGGACCAAGAGACCCAGTACTTC
CDR3: CASSYSVGDQETQYF

size: NA
D: NA
J: TRBJ2-2
V: TRBV7-3
DNA: TGTGCCAGCAGCTCCGGAGGAAACACCGGGGAGCTGTTTTTT
CDR3: CASSSGGNTGELFF

size: NA
D: TRBD2
J: TRBJ2-1
V: TRBV6-5
DNA: TGTGCCAGCACCTCGGGACTAGCCTACAATGAGCAGTTCTTC
CDR3: CASTSGLAYNEQFF

size: once
D: NA
J: TRBJ2-1
V: TRBV5-4
DNA: TGTGCCAGCAGCTTACCTAGCGCAGGTGGCGATGAGCAGTTCTTC
CDR3: CASSLPSAGGDEQFF

size: NA
D: NA
J: TRBJ2-1
V: TRBV2
DNA: TGTGCCAGCAGTGGAGAGGGCGGGGCTACCAGTGAGCAGTTCTTC
CDR3: CASSGEGGATSEQFF

size: NA
D: TRBD1
J: TRBJ2-1
V: TRBV3-1/TRBV3-2
DNA: TGTGCCAGCAGCCAAGTGCCAGGACAGGAAGCGTTCTTC
CDR3: CASSQVPGQEAFF

size: NA
D: NA
J: TRBJ2-2
V: TRBV7-3
DNA: TGTGCCAGCAGCTTAAGTGGGGGGTCTCACACCGGGGAGCTGTTTTTT
CDR3: CASSLSGGSHTGELFF

size: NA
D: TRBD1
J: TRBJ1-3
V: TRBV9
DNA: TGTGCCAGCAGCCCCGGACAGGGTTCAGGAAACACCATATATTTT
CDR3: CASSPGQGSGNTIYF

size: NA
D: TRBD1
J: TRBJ1-2
V: TRBV24-1
DNA: TGTGCCACCAGTGATCAACAGGGGCTAGGTGGCTACACCTTC
CDR3: CATSDQQGLGGYTF

size: NA
D: NA
J: TRBJ2-7
V: TRBV10-3
DNA: TGTGCCATCAGTTTCCGGGACACTGGCTACGAGCAGTACTTC
CDR3: CAISFRDTGYEQYF

size: NA
D: NA
J: TRBJ1-2
V: TRBV6-5
DNA: TGTGCCAGCAGTTACAGGGGCTCGGGCGGCTACACCTTC
CDR3: CASSYRGSGGYTF

size: NA
D: NA
J: TRBJ1-2
V: TRBV29-1
DNA: TGCAGCGTTGAAGATCGAGGAGTCTATGGCTACACCTTC
CDR3: CSVEDRGVYGYTF

size: once
D: NA
J: TRBJ2-1
V: TRBV6-5
DNA: TGTGCCAGCAGTATCCGGACTCACTCCTACAATGAGCAGTTCTTC
CDR3: CASSIRTHSYNEQFF

size: NA
D: TRBD1
J: TRBJ2-7
V: TRBV12-5
DNA: TGTGCTAGTGGCGGAACAGGGGTCTACGAGCAGTACTTC
CDR3: CASGGTGVYEQYF

size: few
D: NA
J: TRBJ1-2
V: TRBV7-9
DNA: TGTGCCAGCAGCTTACCAGGACATTCGTGGGGCTACACCTTC
CDR3: CASSLPGHSWGYTF

size: NA
D: TRBD1
J: TRBJ1-2
V: TRBV18
DNA: TGTGCCAGCTCACCACCCCCGGGACAGCGTCCGTATGGCTACACCTTC
CDR3: CASSPPPGQRPYGYTF

size: NA
D: TRBD2
J: TRBJ2-3
V: TRBV7-3
DNA: TGTGCCAGCAGTTCCGGGTATGGGCTAGCGGGGGTCACAGATACGCAGTATTTT
CDR3: CASSSGYGLAGVTDTQYF

size: NA
D: NA
J: TRBJ1-1
V: TRBV19
DNA: TGTGCCAGTAGTATGAGGCAGCTGAACACTGAAGCTTTCTTT
CDR3: CASSMRQLNTEAFF

size: few
D: TRBD1
J: TRBJ1-3
V: TRBV5-4
DNA: TGTGCCAGCAGCACCCAGGACAGGGCACCTGGAAACACCATATATTTT
CDR3: CASSTQDRAPGNTIYF

size: NA
D: TRBD1
J: TRBJ1-1
V: TRBV18
DNA: TGTGCCAGCTCAACCGGGACAGGGGCGGTGGGCACTGAAGCTTTCTTT
CDR3: CASSTGTGAVGTEAFF

size: NA
D: NA
J: TRBJ2-3
V: TRBV18
DNA: TGTGCCAGCTTAGTTGACAGAGCTAGCACAGATACGCAGTATTTT
CDR3: CASLVDRASTDTQYF

size: few
D: TRBD2
J: TRBJ2-1
V: TRBV6-6
DNA: TGTGCCAGCAGTTACGGGGCTAGCGGGACTAATGAGCAGTTCTTC
CDR3: CASSYGASGTNEQFF

size: NA
D: NA
J: TRBJ1-1
V: TRBV27
DNA: TGTGCCAGCAGGAGAGGGAACACTGAAGCTTTCTTT
CDR3: CASRRGNTEAFF

size: NA
D: TRBD2
J: TRBJ2-1
V: TRBV5-1
DNA: TGCGCCAGCAGCCCCGGGACTAGCGGTACCTACAATGAGCAGTTCTTC
CDR3: CASSPGTSGTYNEQFF

size: NA
D: TRBD1
J: TRBJ2-3
V: TRBV5-1
DNA: TGCGCCAGCAGCCTGCGACAGGGACAGACAGATACGCAGTATTTT
CDR3: CASSLRQGQTDTQYF

size: NA
D: TRBD2
J: TRBJ2-1
V: TRBV5-4
DNA: TGTGCCAGCAGCTTAGCCGGGACTAGAGGAAGCAATGAGCAGTTCTTC
CDR3: CASSLAGTRGSNEQFF

size: NA
D: TRBD1
J: TRBJ2-2
V: TRBV5-1
DNA: TGCGCCAGCAGCTTGCAGGGACAGGTACACACCGGGGAGCTGTTTTTT
CDR3: CASSLQGQVHTGELFF

size: NA
D: NA
J: TRBJ2-7
V: TRBV6-5
DNA: TGTGCCAGCAGTCTAAACTTGGTGATATACGAGCAGTACTTC
CDR3: CASSLNLVIYEQYF

size: NA
D: NA
J: TRBJ2-6
V: TRBV18
DNA: TGTGCCAGCTCACCCCTGGAAGGGGAAACTGGGGCCAACGTCCTGACTTTC
CDR3: CASSPLEGETGANVLTF

size: NA
D: TRBD1
J: TRBJ2-7
V: TRBV15
DNA: TGTGCCACCAGCAGAGATGACGATTTTGGACAGGGTAGGGAGCAGTACTTC
CDR3: CATSRDDDFGQGREQYF

size: NA
D: NA
J: TRBJ2-1
V: TRBV6-5
DNA: TGTGCCAGCAGTTACCTTACGGAACTCAGGAATGAGCAGTTCTTC
CDR3: CASSYLTELRNEQFF

size: NA
D: TRBD2
J: TRBJ2-1
V: TRBV6-2/TRBV6-3
DNA: TGTGCCAGCAGCCTGACTAGCTTTGAGCAGTTCTTC
CDR3: CASSLTSFEQFF

size: medium-sized
D: TRBD2
J: TRBJ2-7
V: TRBV7-6
DNA: TGTGCCAGCAGCGCCTTACTAGCGGATAGCTCCTACGAGCAGTACTTC
CDR3: CASSALLADSSYEQYF

size: NA
D: TRBD2
J: TRBJ2-3
V: TRBV2
DNA: TGTGCCAGCCTCATACCCAGCGGGAGAAGGACAGATACGCAGTATTTT
CDR3: CASLIPSGRRTDTQYF

size: NA
D: NA
J: TRBJ2-1
V: TRBV29-1
DNA: TGCAGCGTTGAAGAGAGGGCAATCTACAATGAGCAGTTCTTC
CDR3: CSVEERAIYNEQFF

size: NA
D: TRBD2
J: TRBJ2-5
V: TRBV28
DNA: TGTGCCAGCAGTCCCTTGACTAGCGGGAGAAGAGAGACCCAGTACTTC
CDR3: CASSPLTSGRRETQYF

size: NA
D: NA
J: TRBJ2-3
V: TRBV28
DNA: TGTGCCAGCAGCAATAACAAGGGGAGGAAAGCAGATACGCAGTATTTT
CDR3: CASSNNKGRKADTQYF

size: many
D: TRBD1
J: TRBJ2-7
V: TRBV5-1
DNA: TGCGCCAGCAGCTACCTGACAGGGTCCTACGAGCAGTACTTC
CDR3: CASSYLTGSYEQYF

size: NA
D: NA
J: TRBJ2-6
V: TRBV21-1
DNA: TGTGCCAGCAGCAAATCTCGGGACACTTATCTTTCTGGGGCCAACGTCCTGACTTTC
CDR3: CASSKSRDTYLSGANVLTF

size: NA
D: TRBD2
J: TRBJ2-7
V: TRBV5-4
DNA: TGTGCCAGCAGCATAGCGGGAGGAGGTGGCTCCTACGAGCAGTACTTC
CDR3: CASSIAGGGGSYEQYF

size: NA
D: TRBD2
J: TRBJ2-3
V: TRBV30
DNA: TGTGCCTGGAGGCGGGAGGGCACAGATACGCAGTATTTT
CDR3: CAWRREGTDTQYF

size: NA
D: NA
J: TRBJ1-1
V: TRBV6-6
DNA: TGTGCCAGCAGTTACATGCAGGAAAACACTGAAGCTTTCTTT
CDR3: CASSYMQENTEAFF

size: few
D: NA
J: TRBJ1-5
V: TRBV29-1
DNA: TGCAGCGTTAGTCGGGGGGTTAATCAGCCCCAGCATTTT
CDR3: CSVSRGVNQPQHF

size: NA
D: TRBD2
J: TRBJ2-1
V: TRBV5-1
DNA: TGCGCCAGCAGTCTAGCGGGAGTCCCCTCCTACAATGAGCAGTTCTTC
CDR3: CASSLAGVPSYNEQFF

size: NA
D: NA
J: TRBJ2-1
V: TRBV9
DNA: TGTGCCAGCAGCGTAGGGCAGGGAACCTACAATGAGCAGTTCTTC
CDR3: CASSVGQGTYNEQFF

size: NA
D: TRBD2
J: TRBJ2-7
V: TRBV5-1
DNA: TGCGCCACCAAGTCTAGCGGAGGGACCTACGAGCAGTACTTC
CDR3: CATKSSGGTYEQYF

size: NA
D: NA
J: TRBJ2-3
V: TRBV4-1
DNA: TGCGCCAGCAGCCAAGAACGACGGACAACAGATACGCAGTATTTT
CDR3: CASSQERRTTDTQYF

size: NA
D: TRBD2
J: TRBJ2-7
V: TRBV2
DNA: TGTGCCAGCAGTGGGACTAGCGGTTACTACGAGCAGTACTTC
CDR3: CASSGTSGYYEQYF

size: NA
D: NA
J: TRBJ2-5
V: TRBV6-5
DNA: TGTGCCAGCAGTAACCGACTAGGAATTGAGACCCAGTACTTC
CDR3: CASSNRLGIETQYF

size: once
D: NA
J: TRBJ2-7
V: TRBV28
DNA: TGTGCCAGCAGTTTAGAGGGGGAGAGAGACGAGCAGTACTTC
CDR3: CASSLEGERDEQYF

size: once
D: NA
J: TRBJ2-2
V: TRBV4-1
DNA: TGCGCCAGCAGCCAAGATTCTGCGGATACCGGGGAGCTGTTTTTT
CDR3: CASSQDSADTGELFF

size: NA
D: TRBD1
J: TRBJ2-7
V: TRBV10-1
DNA: TGCGCCAGCAGTTTTGCAGGGGGAAACGAGCAGTACTTC
CDR3: CASSFAGGNEQYF

size: NA
D: NA
J: TRBJ1-6
V: TRBV6-5
DNA: TGTGCCAGCAGTTACACACAGGGCTATAATTCACCCCTCCACTTT
CDR3: CASSYTQGYNSPLHF